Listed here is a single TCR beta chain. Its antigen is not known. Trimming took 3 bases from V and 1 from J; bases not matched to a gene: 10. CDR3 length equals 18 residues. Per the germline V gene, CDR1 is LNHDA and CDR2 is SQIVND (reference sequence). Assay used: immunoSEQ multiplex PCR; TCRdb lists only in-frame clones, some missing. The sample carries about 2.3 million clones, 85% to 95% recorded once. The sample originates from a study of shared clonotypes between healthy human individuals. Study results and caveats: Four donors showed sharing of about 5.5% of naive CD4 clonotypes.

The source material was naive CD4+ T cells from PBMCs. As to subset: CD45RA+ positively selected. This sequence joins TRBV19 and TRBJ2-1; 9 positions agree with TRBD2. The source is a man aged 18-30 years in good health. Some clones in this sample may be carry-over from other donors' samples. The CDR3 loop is CASSMIAGGPSSYNEQFF. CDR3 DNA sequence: TGTGCCAGTAGTATGATTGCGGGAGGGCCTTCATCCTACAATGAGCAGTTCTTC.